This passage covers 26 T cell receptor beta chains from one sample sequenced in a study of blood T cell repertoires in COVID-19. Using immunoSEQ multiplex PCR, the repertoire was profiled, and TCRdb retains in-frame clones only, with some absent. The sample shows over 25,000 clones, roughly 90% of them seen only once. The specimen was peripheral blood. The receptors were gathered from a human donor in a cohort sampled during active COVID-19.

In this sample, this clone turned up once. The chain joins TRBV28 to TRBJ1-4; the D gene is possibly TRBD1 (6 bases). Germline CDR1 reads MDHEN; CDR2 reads SYDVKM. CDR3 size: 14 residues. V shed 3 bases and J shed 13 bases, with 18 bases lying between them. The CDR3 here is CASSFPGQTRGLFF. CDR3 in DNA: TGTGCCAGCAGTTTTCCCGGACAGACCCGAGGACTGTTTTTT.

The chain links TRBV7-9 to TRBJ2-1; possibly TRBD1 for D (6 bases). V was trimmed by 3 bases and J by 10 bases, leaving 10 bases between them. The germline V gene has CDR1 SEHNR and CDR2 FQNEAQ (reference sequence). The CDR3 has 12 residues. Here the CDR3 DNA reads TGTGCCAGCAGCTTCGGCACAGGGGAGCAGTTCTTC. It codes for CASSFGTGEQFF. Full variable domain (missing parts from reference TRBV7-9 and TRBJ2-1): DTGVSQNPRHKITKRGQNVTFRCDPISEHNRLYWYRQTLGQGPEFLTYFQNEAQLEKSRLLSDRFSAERPKGSFSTLEIQRTEQGDSAMYLCASSFGTGEQFFGPGTRLTVL.

The chain couples TRBV5-6 to TRBJ1-2; 7 bases match TRBD1. The CDR3 is 13 residues long. Germline-derived CDR1 and CDR2 are SGHDT and YYEEEE. V lost 3 bases and J lost 4; bases outside the gene matches: 3. For the CDR3, the DNA is TGTGCCAGCAGCTCCGGGACAGCCTATGGCTACACCTTC. It encodes CASSSGTAYGYTF.

This chain joins TRBV30 and TRBJ2-5; D gene ambiguous. The germline CDR1 and CDR2 sequences are GTSNPN and SVGIG (reference sequence). Trimming took 2 bases from V and 5 from J, leaving 9 bases between them. The CDR3 has 12 amino acids. The CDR3 coding sequence is TGTGCCTGGAGTCCCGCTAGGGAGACCCAGTACTTC. As protein: CAWSPARETQYF.

This clone occurred once. V usage is TRBV5-4 and J usage is TRBJ1-1; D is possibly TRBD1 (6 bases). V was cut by 1 base and J by 1 base, with 11 bases left in between. Germline CDR1 SGHNT, CDR2 YYREEE (reference sequence). This CDR3 spans 15 amino acids. The CDR3 region is CASSLRGGGNTEAFF. As DNA, the CDR3 is TGTGCCAGCAGCTTGAGAGGGGGGGGGAACACTGAAGCTTTCTTT.

The V and J genes are TRBV5-1 and TRBJ2-7; D gene unclear. With 0 bases removed from V and 7 bases from J, the gap between germline ends came to 8 bases. CDR1 is SGHRS and CDR2 is YFSETQ in the germline V gene. CDR3 length: 12 residues. In DNA form, the CDR3 reads TGCGCCAGCAGCTTGGATACCGGGGAGCAGTACTTC. Protein: CASSLDTGEQYF.

The chain combines TRBV30 with TRBJ1-4; 9 positions agree with TRBD1. In germline, CDR1 is GTSNPN, CDR2 SVGIG (reference sequence). CDR3 length: 14 amino acids. V gave up 6 bases and J gave up 10 bases; unmatched junction bases: 12. This chain's CDR3 is CACKTPGQGVKLFF. The CDR3 DNA is TGTGCCTGTAAAACTCCGGGACAGGGAGTAAAACTGTTTTTT. The complete variable domain, with remaining parts taken from reference TRBV30 and TRBJ1-4, reads SQTIHQWPATLVQPVGSPLSLECTVEGTSNPNLYWYRQAAGRGLQLLFYSVGIGQISSEVPQNLSASRPQDRQFILSSKKLLLSDSGFYLCACKTPGQGVKLFFGSGTQLSVL.

This clone was seen a handful of times. The rearrangement joins TRBV9 to TRBJ1-3; D is possibly TRBD1 (5 bases). Germline V gives CDR1 SGDLS, CDR2 YYNGEE. The V gene lost 0 bases and the J gene lost 1 base, with 14 bases spanning the gap. There are 17 residues in the CDR3. In DNA form, the CDR3 reads TGTGCCAGCAGCGTAGGTCAGGGCTTATGGTCTGGAAACACCATATATTTT. It codes for CASSVGQGLWSGNTIYF.

J is TRBJ2-3 and V is TRBV6-2 or TRBV6-3, with 8 bases aligning to TRBD2. Per germline, CDR1 MNHEY and CDR2 SVGEGT. The CDR3 contains 16 residues. Trimming took 6 bases from V and 6 from J; bases not matched to a gene: 14. CDR3 coding DNA: TGTGCCAGCAGCCCGGGGGGGAAAGGATCGCGGGATACGCAGTATTTT. This sequence encodes CASSPGGKGSRDTQYF.

Details on this clone: The sample has other DNA sequences that encode this CDR3 too. This chain uses TRBV29-1 with TRBJ2-3; D uncertain. V shed 5 bases and J shed 0 bases, with 9 bases lying between them. The CDR3 spans 13 residues. CDR1 is SQVTM, CDR2 ANQGSEA, per germline. The CDR3 DNA reads as TGCAGCGTTCCCGGGTCTAGCACAGATACGCAGTATTTT. Amino acid sequence: CSVPGSSTDTQYF.

Turning to this clone: The junction shows a germline mismatch at one end, possibly a read error. This rearrangement joins TRBV2 to TRBJ2-5, with TRBD2 matching over 12 bases. The CDR3 extends over 17 amino acids. The germline CDR1 and CDR2 sequences are SNHLY and FYNNEI. CDR3 DNA: TGTGCTAGCAAGGGCGGGGGACTAGCGGGCGACCGGGAGACCCAGTACTTC. It encodes CASKGGGLAGDRETQYF.

The chain employs TRBV27 and TRBJ2-2, with 7 positions matching TRBD1. This CDR3 is 13 amino acids long. Looked up from germline, CDR1 is MNHEY and CDR2 is SMNVEV (reference sequence). V lost 8 bases and J lost 4; bases outside the gene matches: 4. CDR3 protein: CASWGQSTGELFF. For the CDR3, the DNA is TGTGCCAGCTGGGGACAGTCCACCGGGGAGCTGTTTTTT.

The chain links TRBV7-9 to TRBJ1-6; D is possibly TRBD1 (5 bases). Trimming left V 5 bases short and J 13 bases short, with 12 bases between. Per the germline V gene, CDR1 is SEHNR and CDR2 is FQNEAQ (reference sequence). This CDR3 is 12 amino acids long. CDR3 sequence (DNA): TGTGCCAGCAGCGGTACGTGGGGCCCCCTCCACTTT. Encoded protein: CASSGTWGPLHF.

This clone was found once. The rearrangement links TRBV18 to TRBJ2-1; 12 bases agree with TRBD2. Germline values: CDR1 KGHSH, CDR2 LQKENI. The CDR3 is made up of 15 amino acids. V lost 1 base and J lost 9; bases outside the gene matches: 4. In DNA form, the CDR3 reads TGTGCCAGCTCACCACGGACTAGCGGGGAAGGTGAGCAGTTCTTC. Amino acid sequence: CASSPRTSGEGEQFF.

In this sample, this clone is medium-sized. The CDR3 protein is CASSLTGEEDRVSGNTIYF. The CDR3 bases are TGTGCCAGCAGCTTAACGGGAGAAGAGGACAGGGTCTCTGGAAACACCATATATTTT. This chain connects TRBV7-3 to TRBJ1-3; 8 bases agree with TRBD1. The CDR3 spans 19 residues. The V gene end was trimmed by 0 bases and the J gene end by 0 bases; junction bases not matched to a gene: 10. CDR1 SGHTA and CDR2 FQGTGA come from the germline V gene.

This sequence joins TRBV18 and TRBJ2-2, with 7 bases that match TRBD1. The germline CDR1 and CDR2 sequences are KGHSH and LQKENI. The V gene end was trimmed by 3 bases and the J gene end by 4 bases; junction bases not matched to a gene: 5. The CDR3 length is 15 residues. CDR3 bases: TGTGCCAGCTCACCGCTGGACAGGAGCACCGGGGAGCTGTTTTTT. Translated, it gives CASSPLDRSTGELFF.

J is TRBJ2-1 and V is TRBV19; 12 nucleotides agree with TRBD2. Germline V gene lookup returns CDR1 LNHDA and CDR2 SQIVND (reference sequence). Trimming at V came to 6 bases and at J to 7 bases, leaving 4 bases not matched to a gene. The CDR3 has 14 amino acids. CDR3 sequence (DNA): TGTGCCAGTAGGACTAGCGGGGGTACGAATGAGCAGTTCTTC. The encoded protein is CASRTSGGTNEQFF.

This chain connects TRBV30 to TRBJ1-5; D is possibly TRBD1 (6 bases). Germline V lookup: CDR1 GTSNPN, CDR2 SVGIG (reference sequence). This CDR3 contains 14 residues. The ends were cut back, 0 bases at V and 6 bases at J, with 12 bases in the middle. This chain's CDR3 is CAWSVSGAGQPQHF. CDR3 coding DNA: TGTGCCTGGAGTGTATCAGGGGCGGGTCAGCCCCAGCATTTT.

In nucleotides, the CDR3 is TGTGCCAGCAGCTTACAGTCGAGCGGGGGCCACTCCACAGATACGCAGTATTTT. Translating it yields CASSLQSSGGHSTDTQYF. V gene TRBV11-2 combines with J gene TRBJ2-3; 8 nucleotides align to TRBD2. Germline V gene data show CDR1 as SGHAT and CDR2 as FQNNGV. The CDR3 has 18 residues. Germline trimming cut 2 bases from V and 2 bases from J; bases unmatched to any gene: 12.

The gene calls are TRBV6-6 and TRBJ2-7, with 7 nucleotides matching TRBD2. The CDR3 covers 14 residues. The germline gives CDR1 MNHNY, CDR2 SVGAGI (reference sequence). V shed 2 bases, J shed 2 bases, and the junction held 3 bases outside the gene matches. DNA for the CDR3: TGTGCCAGCAGTTACGGCGGGAGTCCCTACGAGCAGTACTTC. Its protein product is CASSYGGSPYEQYF.

V usage is TRBV18 and J usage is TRBJ2-7; 14 bases align to TRBD2. The CDR3 has 17 residues. Germline CDR1 is KGHSH and CDR2 is LQKENI. V gave up 0 bases and J gave up 3 bases; unmatched junction bases: 4. The CDR3 loop is CASSPPGLAGERYEQYF. Here the CDR3 DNA reads TGTGCCAGCTCACCACCGGGACTAGCGGGGGAGCGCTACGAGCAGTACTTC.

V usage is TRBV18 and J usage is TRBJ1-5; 10 positions agree with TRBD1. CDR1 and CDR2 from the germline V gene are KGHSH and LQKENI. Germline trimming cut 1 base from V and 4 bases from J; bases unmatched to any gene: 4. The CDR3 sequence is 16 residues long. DNA for the CDR3: TGTGCCAGCTCACCACGACCGGGACAGGGGAATCAGCCCCAGCATTTT. It encodes CASSPRPGQGNQPQHF.

The chain employs TRBV19 and TRBJ2-1, with 9 bases fitting TRBD2. Germline V lookup: CDR1 LNHDA, CDR2 SQIVND (reference sequence). CDR3 length: 15 residues. V shed 3 bases, J shed 7 bases, and the junction held 7 bases outside the gene matches. DNA for the CDR3: TGTGCCAGTAGTATCGGCGGGGGGGGCGTGAATGAGCAGTTCTTC. This encodes CASSIGGGGVNEQFF.

The chain is built from TRBV5-1 and TRBJ1-4; TRBD1 matches 7 bases. Trimming removed 0 bases from V and 4 bases from J; junction bases left unmatched: 0. Germline loops: CDR1 SGHRS, CDR2 YFSETQ. CDR3 length equals 14 residues. The CDR3 nucleotides are TGCGCCAGCAGCTTGGGACAGGGTAATGAAAAACTGTTTTTT. Translation gives CASSLGQGNEKLFF.

The chain carries TRBV2 and TRBJ2-2; TRBD2 matches 7 bases. Germline CDR1 is SNHLY and CDR2 is FYNNEI. CDR3 length: 15 residues. The V segment lost 7 bases and the J segment 5 bases; nucleotides outside the gene matches: 10. CDR3: CASNQDSGGTGELFF. In DNA, the CDR3 is TGTGCCAGCAATCAAGACTCCGGGGGGACCGGGGAGCTGTTTTTT. The full variable domain, its missing parts supplied by reference TRBV2 and TRBJ2-2, is EPEVTQTPSHQVTQMGQEVILRCVPISNHLYFYWYRQILGQKVEFLVSFYNNEISEKSEIFDDQFSVERPDGSNFTLKIRSTKLEDSAMYFCASNQDSGGTGELFFGEGSRLTVL.

The rearrangement uses TRBV5-1 and TRBJ2-1; weak D call: TRBD2 (6 bases). V gave up 2 bases and J gave up 6 bases, with 9 bases separating them. The germline gives CDR1 SGHRS, CDR2 YFSETQ. This CDR3 comprises 13 residues. CDR3 nucleotide sequence: TGCGCCAGCAGCTTAGGAGGGTTCAATGAGCAGTTCTTC. It specifies CASSLGGFNEQFF.